These 17 T cell receptor beta chains share one sample of origin, sequenced in a study of molecular identifiers for immune sequencing clone quantification. TCRdb ran MiXCR on the PCR reads and lists one entry per CDR3 protein. The table records 40,000 to 50,000 distinct CDR3 sequences, roughly 19% of them present only once. Sequences were obtained from naive CD8+ T cells from blood, with Jurkat cell RNA spiked in. Subset meaning: FACS-sorted CD8+CD4-CCR7+CD45RA+ naive T cells. The receptors derive from a human donor in good health. Some libraries in this study had Jurkat cell RNA spiked in.

This clonotype was observed many times. V usage is TRBV4-3 and J usage is TRBJ1-1; D possibly corresponds to TRBD1 (5 bases). Germline V lookup: CDR1 LGHNA, CDR2 YSLEER. The CDR3 covers 15 residues. Trimming cost V 6 bases and J 4 bases, with 18 bases left between them. CDR3 residues: CASSQNWGGSTEAFF. The DNA of the CDR3 is TGCGCCAGCAGTCAAAATTGGGGGGGAAGCACTGAAGCTTTCTTT.

There are many counts of this clonotype. The J gene is TRBJ2-2, the V gene TRBV27; no definite D call. Germline V gene sequence: CDR1 MNHEY, CDR2 SMNVEV (reference sequence). This CDR3 comprises 15 residues. V was clipped by 5 bases and J by 6 bases, with 16 bases between them. The CDR3 protein is CASSRARASAGELFF. Here the CDR3 DNA reads TGTGCCAGCAGTCGGGCCCGGGCCTCAGCCGGGGAGCTGTTTTTT.

This clonotype was recorded many times. J is TRBJ2-6 and V is TRBV6-2 or TRBV6-3; 8 nucleotides align to TRBD1. Per germline, CDR1 MNHEY and CDR2 SVGEGT. The trim removed 6 bases at V and 4 bases at J, leaving 20 bases unmatched. CDR3 length equals 20 residues. CDR3 DNA: TGTGCCAGCAGCCCAACCGAGGACAGGGTACTTTTTTCGGGGGCCAACGTCCTGACTTTC. Protein: CASSPTEDRVLFSGANVLTF.

This clonotype showed up many times. This rearrangement joins TRBV20-1 to TRBJ2-7; D is perhaps TRBD1 (6 bases). V was cut by 0 bases and J by 4 bases, with 13 bases left in between. There are 14 residues in the CDR3. The germline V gene encodes CDR1 DFQATT and CDR2 SNEGSKA (reference sequence). CDR3 loop: CSARDVGQGYEQYF. CDR3 nucleotides: TGCAGTGCTAGAGATGTAGGGCAGGGGTACGAGCAGTACTTC.

Turning to this clonotype: A much larger clone sits a single nucleotide away, making a read error possible. The V gene is TRBV7-6, the J gene TRBJ2-1, with 11 bases lining up with TRBD2. The CDR3 has 13 amino acids. Germline CDR1 SGHVS, CDR2 FNYEAQ. The CDR3 loop is CASRTSGMNEQSF. The CDR3 DNA reads as TGTGCCAGCAGGACTAGCGGGATGAATGAGCAGTCCTTC.

This clonotype appeared many times. The chain couples TRBV5-4 to TRBJ2-7; D may be TRBD2 (5 bases). V lost 3 bases and J 4 bases, leaving 14 bases between the germline ends. From germline, CDR1 is SGHNT and CDR2 YYREEE (reference sequence). This CDR3 has 14 amino acids. The CDR3 region has the DNA TGTGCCAGCAGCTGGCTCCCCGAGGGTTACGAGCAGTACTTC. This gives the protein CASSWLPEGYEQYF.

In its sample, this clonotype was seen many times. V usage is TRBV6-2 or TRBV6-3 and J usage is TRBJ1-1; perhaps TRBD1 as D (6 bases). The CDR3 has 15 residues. Germline V CDR1 and CDR2: MNHEY, SVGEGT. V gave up 2 bases and J gave up 8 bases, with 18 bases separating them. The CDR3 bases are TGTGCCAGCAGTTACGCGATCGGCGGGGGCCTCGAAGCTTTCTTT. Translated, it gives CASSYAIGGGLEAFF.

This clonotype was seen only a few times. A much larger clonotype is one base distant, so this may be a read error. V usage is TRBV30 and J usage is TRBJ2-1; D unresolved. Trimming took off 1 base at V and 12 bases at J, with 10 bases between the two ends. This CDR3 comprises 11 residues. Germline CDR1 reads GTSNPN; CDR2 reads SVGIG (reference sequence). The CDR3 bases are TGTGCCTGGAGTGCAACCTATGGGCAGTTCTTC. Its protein product is CAWSATYGQFF.

In its sample, this clonotype was seen a few times. CDR3 in amino acids: CASSVDGQGYNEQFF. The CDR3 region has the DNA TGTGCCAGCAGCGTAGATGGACAGGGTTACAATGAGCAGTTCTTC. This chain joins TRBV9 and TRBJ2-1, with 8 positions matching TRBD1. J was trimmed by 4 bases and V by 0 bases; bases with no gene match: 3. The CDR3 extends over 15 amino acids. The germline V gene has CDR1 SGDLS and CDR2 YYNGEE.

This clonotype was picked up many times. V gene TRBV29-1 combines with J gene TRBJ2-6; D is ambiguous. Germline loops: CDR1 SQVTM, CDR2 ANQGSEA. Trimming removed 4 bases from V and 2 bases from J, with 6 bases in between. This CDR3 has 13 amino acids. CDR3 DNA: TGCAGCGTTGTCAAGCCTGGGGCCAACGTCCTGACTTTC. Amino acid sequence: CSVVKPGANVLTF.

The chain combines TRBV30 with TRBJ2-2; the D is unclear. The CDR3 has 13 residues. Germline V gene sequence: CDR1 GTSNPN, CDR2 SVGIG (reference sequence). The germline V and J ends were trimmed by 2 bases and 1 base, with 5 bases remaining between them. CDR3 protein: CAWSPRNTGELFF. The CDR3 coding sequence is TGTGCCTGGAGTCCTCGGAACACCGGGGAGCTGTTTTTT.

There are many counts of this clonotype. J is TRBJ1-1 and V is TRBV27; D gene unclear. V lost 4 bases and J lost 7, with 13 bases in between. CDR1 MNHEY and CDR2 SMNVEV come from the germline V gene (reference sequence). This CDR3 is built from 13 residues. CDR3 amino acids: CASSSPGGGEAFF. Here the CDR3 DNA reads TGTGCCAGCAGTTCCCCAGGCGGTGGTGAAGCTTTCTTT.

This clonotype was detected many times. This rearrangement joins TRBV12-3 or TRBV12-4 to TRBJ2-3; TRBD2 matches at 12 bases. Trimming took 6 bases from V and 4 from J; bases not matched to a gene: 8. The CDR3 extends over 16 amino acids. Written as DNA, the CDR3 is TGTGCCAGCAGACTAGCGGGGGGACCTCTCTCAGATACGCAGTATTTT. Amino acids: CASRLAGGPLSDTQYF.

This clonotype was picked up many times. V gene TRBV7-9 combines with J gene TRBJ2-7; D may correspond to TRBD1 or TRBD2 (5 bases each). The V and J ends lost 1 base and 5 bases respectively, with 9 bases between them. CDR3 length: 13 residues. Per germline, CDR1 SEHNR and CDR2 FQNEAQ (reference sequence). The CDR3 here is CASSLVGDDEQYF. In DNA, the CDR3 is TGTGCCAGCAGCTTAGTAGGGGACGACGAGCAGTACTTC.

This clonotype was detected many times. This chain connects TRBV20-1 to TRBJ2-3; D could derive from TRBD1 or TRBD2 (5 bases each). CDR1 is DFQATT, CDR2 SNEGSKA, per germline (reference sequence). The CDR3 loop spans 14 amino acids. The germline V and J ends were trimmed by 0 bases and 4 bases, with 11 bases remaining between them. This CDR3 reads CSARDLAGPDTQYF. In nucleotides, the CDR3 is TGCAGTGCTAGAGATCTAGCAGGGCCAGATACGCAGTATTTT.

This clonotype was counted many times. The chain is built from TRBV6-6 and TRBJ1-5; TRBD1 might be the D (6 bases). Germline CDR1 is MNHNY and CDR2 is SVGAGI (reference sequence). The CDR3 extends over 14 amino acids. Trimming removed 6 bases from V and 8 bases from J, with 17 bases in between. The CDR3 bases are TGTGCCAGCAGCCCGGTGGGGGGCTTCGAGCCCCAGCATTTT. Encoded protein: CASSPVGGFEPQHF.

This clonotype was seen repeatedly, ten times or more. The rearrangement links TRBV7-9 to TRBJ2-3, with TRBD2 matching over 10 bases. Germline V gives CDR1 SEHNR, CDR2 FQNEAQ (reference sequence). The V and J ends lost 3 bases and 6 bases, in that order; junction bases with no gene match: 6. The length of the CDR3 is 15 residues. Here the CDR3 reads CASSFLERGGDTQYF. CDR3 nucleotide sequence: TGTGCCAGCAGCTTTTTGGAGCGGGGGGGGGATACGCAGTATTTT. The entire variable domain, with the rest obtained from reference TRBV7-9 and TRBJ2-3, is as follows: DTGVSQNPRHKITKRGQNVTFRCDPISEHNRLYWYRQTLGQGPEFLTYFQNEAQLEKSRLLSDRFSAERPKGSFSTLEIQRTEQGDSAMYLCASSFLERGGDTQYFGPGTRLTVL.